These 27 T cell receptor beta chains came from one sample sequenced in a study of T-cell memory formation after mild COVID-19. In TCRdb, the 5' RACE reads were re-called with MiXCR into one record per CDR3 protein. Of under 550,000 distinct CDR3 sequences in the sample, about 20% were seen once. The source material was PBMCs or a T cell subset sorted from them (not recorded which). The receptor source for this set is a young man who had mild COVID-19 (a few samples of this study predate the infection). Cell type and time point are not known.

The chain links TRBV15 to TRBJ2-5; D gene unclear. The CDR3 length is 14 residues. V gave up 2 bases and J gave up 5 bases, with 12 bases separating them. CDR1 is LNHNV and CDR2 is YYDKDF in the germline V gene (reference sequence). CDR3 sequence: CATSRQATKETQYF. The DNA of the CDR3 is TGTGCCACCAGCAGACAGGCAACCAAGGAGACCCAGTACTTC.

This clonotype was recorded at least ten times. The chain carries TRBV7-2 and TRBJ2-5; D remains ambiguous. The germline V and J ends were trimmed by 5 bases and 2 bases, with 12 bases remaining between them. Germline CDR1 SGHTA, CDR2 FQGNSA. CDR3 length equals 14 residues. CDR3 sequence (DNA): TGTGCCAGCAGCCCCCCGGGCAGACAAGAGACCCAGTACTTC. It encodes CASSPPGRQETQYF.

V and J are TRBV6-5 and TRBJ2-1; 8 bases are shared with TRBD2. This CDR3 comprises 15 residues. The germline CDR1 and CDR2 sequences are MNHEY and SVGAGI. Unmatched junction bases numbered 7, after V lost 2 bases and J lost 7 bases. CDR3 protein: CASSYGGGTGNEQFF. CDR3 bases: TGTGCCAGCAGTTACGGCGGGGGGACCGGGAATGAGCAGTTCTTC.

This clonotype was recorded many times. CDR3 in DNA: TGTGCCAGCAGCTTCAGACACGGGAAGTTGAATACGCAGTATTTT. Translated, it gives CASSFRHGKLNTQYF. The chain couples TRBV7-9 to TRBJ2-3; a weak D match, TRBD2 (5 bases). The V gene lost 3 bases and the J gene lost 7 bases, with 17 bases spanning the gap. The CDR3 length is 15 residues. Germline lookup yields CDR1 SEHNR and CDR2 FQNEAQ (reference sequence).

This clonotype was counted a few times. This chain connects TRBV11-2 to TRBJ2-6; 9 nucleotides align to TRBD1. With 5 bases clipped from V and 1 base from J, the junction kept 9 bases outside the gene matches. This CDR3 has 18 amino acids. Germline V gives CDR1 SGHAT, CDR2 FQNNGV. The CDR3 DNA reads as TGTGCCAGCAGCCGCGGACAGGGGATCTTTTCTGGGGCCAACGTCCTGACTTTC. Its translation is CASSRGQGIFSGANVLTF.

This chain uses TRBV29-1 with TRBJ1-1; 7 positions match TRBD1. Looked up from germline, CDR1 is SQVTM and CDR2 is ANQGSEA. Trimming removed 8 bases from V and 6 bases from J; junction bases left unmatched: 6. This CDR3 region has 11 residues. The CDR3 nucleotides are TGCAGCTCGGACAGGTCCTCTGAAGCTTTCTTT. Amino acids: CSSDRSSEAFF. The full variable domain, in which reference TRBV29-1 and TRBJ1-1 provide the parts outside the CDR3, is SAVISQKPSRDICQRGTSLTIQCQVDSQVTMMFWYRQQPGQSLTLIATANQGSEATYESGFVIDKFPISRPNLTFSTLTVSNMSPEDSSIYLCSSDRSSEAFFGQGTRLTVV.

This clonotype was found a few times. The V gene is TRBV20-1, the J gene TRBJ2-5; 7 positions agree with TRBD2. Germline V lookup: CDR1 DFQATT, CDR2 SNEGSKA (reference sequence). V dropped 6 bases and J dropped 4; count of bases not matched to a gene: 5. This CDR3 region has 12 residues. CDR3 in amino acids: CSARGGAETQYF. The CDR3 nucleotides read TGCAGTGCAAGGGGAGGGGCAGAGACCCAGTACTTC.

This clonotype was counted a few times. This sequence joins TRBV6-5 and TRBJ2-5, with 7 nucleotides matching TRBD2. V shed 6 bases, J shed 5 bases, and the junction held 12 bases outside the gene matches. Germline CDR1 is MNHEY and CDR2 is SVGAGI. The CDR3 runs 15 residues. DNA for the CDR3: TGTGCCAGCAGCCACCGTCGGACTAGGTGGGAGACCCAGTACTTC. Translated, it gives CASSHRRTRWETQYF.

This clonotype was detected only a few times. The V gene is TRBV3-1, the J gene TRBJ2-1; TRBD1 aligns across 9 bases. The germline gives CDR1 LGHDT, CDR2 YNNKEL (reference sequence). The CDR3 runs to 14 residues. Unmatched junction bases numbered 2, after V lost 1 base and J lost 7 bases. CDR3 loop: CASSQAGTGNEQFF. The DNA for the CDR3 is TGTGCCAGCAGCCAAGCGGGGACAGGGAATGAGCAGTTCTTC.

The V call is TRBV4-3, the J call TRBJ2-2; 7 bases agree with TRBD1. Germline CDR1 reads LGHNA; CDR2 reads YSLEER. The CDR3 covers 16 residues. J gave up 4 bases and V 0 bases, and 5 bases lay outside the gene matches. The CDR3 DNA follows: TGCGCCAGCAGCCAAGAGGTGCAGGGGGTCACCGGGGAGCTGTTTTTT. Protein product: CASSQEVQGVTGELFF.

V is TRBV18 and J is TRBJ2-1; no firm D call. Germline V gene sequence: CDR1 KGHSH, CDR2 LQKENI. The CDR3 is 13 residues long. V lost 0 bases and J lost 7, with 7 bases in between. The chain's CDR3 is CASSPPSLNEQFF. The CDR3 DNA reads TGTGCCAGCTCACCACCCAGCCTGAATGAGCAGTTCTTC.

This clonotype was found many times. The chain joins TRBV7-2 to TRBJ1-5; D is ambiguous. The V gene lost 5 bases and the J gene lost 4 bases, with 15 bases spanning the gap. Germline assignment: CDR1 SGHTA and CDR2 FQGNSA. The CDR3 has 15 residues. The CDR3 region has the DNA TGTGCCAGCAGCCTCACGGACCTTTCGAATCAGCCCCAGCATTTT. This codes for CASSLTDLSNQPQHF.

The chain carries TRBV2 and TRBJ2-5; 7 bases match TRBD2. Trimming cost V 6 bases and J 6 bases; bases outside gene matches: 13. CDR1 is SNHLY, CDR2 FYNNEI, per germline. This CDR3 is built from 15 residues. The CDR3 DNA sequence: TGTGCCAGCAGCCCGACTAGCTTCGGTCCCAAGACCCAGTACTTC. The encoded protein is CASSPTSFGPKTQYF.

The chain joins TRBV24-1 to TRBJ2-7; D ambiguous. The CDR3 length is 17 residues. V lost 4 bases to trimming and J lost 2 bases, with 20 bases between them. CDR1 and CDR2 (germline): KGHDR, SFDVKD. For the CDR3, the DNA is TGTGCCACCAGTGACCCGGACGGAGCACGCTTAACCTACGAGCAGTACTTC. Protein product: CATSDPDGARLTYEQYF.

The chain couples TRBV7-9 to TRBJ1-1; unclear D gene. Germline-derived CDR1 and CDR2 are SEHNR and FQNEAQ (reference sequence). Trimming took off 3 bases at V and 7 bases at J, with 3 bases between the two ends. The CDR3 loop spans 10 amino acids. DNA of the CDR3: TGTGCCAGCAGCTTGTATGAAGCTTTCTTT. It yields the protein CASSLYEAFF.

The chain links TRBV5-1 to TRBJ1-1; D is perhaps TRBD1 (5 bases). This CDR3 spans 14 amino acids. Trimming took off 3 bases at V and 4 bases at J, with 13 bases between the two ends. Germline V gene lookup returns CDR1 SGHRS and CDR2 YFSETQ. The DNA for the CDR3 is TGCGCCAGCAGCTACGACAGACCGGGCACTGAAGCTTTCTTT. Translation: CASSYDRPGTEAFF.

V gene TRBV6-2 or TRBV6-3 combines with J gene TRBJ2-7; the D gene could be TRBD1 or TRBD2 (6 bases each). CDR3 size: 12 residues. V lost 6 bases, J lost 6 bases, and 12 bases lay in between. CDR1 MNHEY and CDR2 SVGEGT come from the germline V gene. The CDR3 nucleotides are TGTGCCAGCAGAGCCGGGGGCGGCGAGCAGTACTTC. It yields the protein CASRAGGGEQYF.

This sequence joins TRBV5-6 and TRBJ1-1, with D perhaps TRBD1 (6 bases). Trimming took 4 bases from V and 0 from J, leaving 19 bases between them. The length of the CDR3 is 17 residues. Germline values: CDR1 SGHDT, CDR2 YYEEEE. The DNA for the CDR3 is TGTGCCAGCAGCCTCCCCGGTACAGGGTACATGAACACTGAAGCTTTCTTT. Translating it yields CASSLPGTGYMNTEAFF.

This sequence joins TRBV9 and TRBJ1-5; tentatively, D is TRBD1 (5 bases). Deletions cut 0 bases from V and 6 bases from J, with 10 bases between. Germline V gene lookup returns CDR1 SGDLS and CDR2 YYNGEE. The CDR3 is made up of 14 amino acids. The CDR3 nucleotides read TGTGCCAGCAGCGTAGGAGGGGCGGCTCAGCCCCAGCATTTT. It is translated as CASSVGGAAQPQHF.

The rearrangement uses TRBV5-4 and TRBJ1-5, with 8 nucleotides matching TRBD1. This CDR3 contains 15 residues. J lost 6 bases, V lost 4 bases, and 9 bases had no gene match. CDR1 SGHNT and CDR2 YYREEE come from the germline V gene (reference sequence). The CDR3 is CASSEDRGAGQPQHF. The CDR3 DNA sequence: TGTGCCAGCAGCGAAGACAGGGGCGCGGGTCAGCCCCAGCATTTT.

This clonotype was counted only a few times. The chain carries TRBV10-2 and TRBJ1-1; possibly TRBD1 for D (6 bases). CDR3 size: 15 residues. Looked up from germline, CDR1 is WSHSY and CDR2 is SAAADI. V shed 2 bases and J shed 4 bases, with 14 bases lying between them. DNA for the CDR3: TGCGCCAGCAGTGAGAGGGGGAGGGCGGCCACTGAAGCTTTCTTT. Residues: CASSERGRAATEAFF.

This clonotype was seen repeatedly, ten times or more. This rearrangement joins TRBV12-3 or TRBV12-4 to TRBJ1-5, with D possibly TRBD1 on 5 matching bases. Trimming removed 6 bases at V and 7 bases at J, with 13 bases between. The CDR3 consists of 13 residues. The CDR3 DNA is TGTGCCAGCAGCTACAGAGGGGACCAGCCCCAGCATTTT. The encoded protein is CASSYRGDQPQHF.

The chain employs TRBV29-1 and TRBJ2-7, with 9 bases lining up with TRBD1. CDR1 is SQVTM, CDR2 ANQGSEA, per germline. This CDR3 comprises 13 residues. V trimming: 7 bases; J trimming: 5 bases; junction bases outside the gene matches: 9. CDR3 coding DNA: TGCAGCGCCCTAGGACAGGGGTTTAACGAGCAGTACTTC. It encodes CSALGQGFNEQYF.

This clonotype has only a few counts. The rearrangement joins TRBV7-9 to TRBJ2-7; D might be TRBD1 (5 bases). The CDR3 sequence is 14 residues long. The V end was cut by 5 bases, the J end by 4 bases, with 15 bases between. The germline V gene encodes CDR1 SEHNR and CDR2 FQNEAQ (reference sequence). CDR3 coding DNA: TGTGCCAGCAGCGCAGGGAATTTCGGGTACGAGCAGTACGTC. Translating it yields CASSAGNFGYEQYV.

In this sample, this clonotype turned up a few times. This chain uses TRBV11-2 with TRBJ1-2, with D possibly matching TRBD1 (5 bases). V lost 5 bases and J lost 5, with 18 bases in between. Germline loops: CDR1 SGHAT, CDR2 FQNNGV. The CDR3 has 15 residues. The CDR3 sequence is CASSQGVPGGYGYTF. The CDR3 DNA follows: TGTGCCAGCAGCCAAGGTGTGCCTGGGGGTTATGGCTACACCTTC. Using reference TRBV11-2 and TRBJ1-2 for the parts outside the CDR3, the full variable domain is EAGVAQSPRYKIIEKRQSVAFWCNPISGHATLYWYQQILGQGPKLLIQFQNNGVVDDSQLPKDRFSAERLKGVDSTLKIQPAKLEDSAVYLCASSQGVPGGYGYTFGSGTRLTVV.

The sample holds a few counts of this clonotype. The V and J genes are TRBV2 and TRBJ2-4, with D perhaps matching TRBD1 (6 bases). Germline CDR1 and CDR2: SNHLY and FYNNEI. Trimming left V 5 bases short and J 3 bases short, with 14 bases between. There are 15 residues in the CDR3. The CDR3 DNA reads as TGTGCCAGCAGTCTTACAGGGTTCGACAAAAACATTCAGTACTTC. It yields the protein CASSLTGFDKNIQYF.

This clonotype was counted a few times. The rearrangement links TRBV12-3 or TRBV12-4 to TRBJ1-1; 9 bases align to TRBD1. The V gene end was trimmed by 4 bases and the J gene end by 6 bases; junction bases not matched to a gene: 9. The CDR3 contains 15 residues. CDR3 sequence (DNA): TGTGCCAGCAGTTCCACACGGACAGGGGACGCTGAAGCTTTCTTT. It specifies CASSSTRTGDAEAFF.